This paragraph reports one T cell receptor beta chain. Its antigen is unknown. TCRdb processed the 5' RACE reads anew with MiXCR; each CDR3 protein has one entry. Here the sample spans a few hundred thousand distinct CDR3 sequences, more than 13% being singletons. This record belongs to a study of T-cell memory formation after mild COVID-19. Trimming stripped 2 bases from V and 3 bases from J, with 10 bases between. The CDR3 contains 14 residues. CDR1 and CDR2 from the germline V gene are SEHNR and FQNEAQ (reference sequence). Regarding the study as a whole: Contracting CD4+ clones sat mainly in CM and EM; CD8+ in EMRA.

The chain is built from TRBV7-9 and TRBJ1-1, with D perhaps matching TRBD1 (6 bases). This clonotype originated in a man between 18 and 35 years old who had mild COVID-19 (a few samples of this study predate the infection). Cell type and time point are not known. The sample consisted of PBMCs or a T cell subset sorted from them (not recorded which). Here the CDR3 DNA reads TGTGCCAGCAGCTTACAATCAGGGGACACTGAAGCTTTCTTT. This sequence encodes CASSLQSGDTEAFF. The whole variable domain, filled in from reference TRBV7-9 and TRBJ1-1, reads DTGVSQNPRHKITKRGQNVTFRCDPISEHNRLYWYRQTLGQGPEFLTYFQNEAQLEKSRLLSDRFSAERPKGSFSTLEIQRTEQGDSAMYLCASSLQSGDTEAFFGQGTRLTVV.